The next 14 T cell receptor beta chains were all read from a single sample in a study of blood T cell repertoires in COVID-19. Method: immunoSEQ multiplex PCR; TCRdb's copy keeps in-frame clones and lacks some. This sample yields 120,000 to 150,000 clones, of which approximately 91% are seen a single time; roughly a tenth belongs to the top ten. The specimen sequenced was peripheral blood. These receptors originate from a man aged 45-65 years with active or convalescent COVID-19.

V usage is TRBV7-2 and J usage is TRBJ2-1, with 8 bases lining up with TRBD2. Germline V gene data show CDR1 as SGHTA and CDR2 as FQGNSA. The CDR3 length is 17 residues. V trimming: 4 bases; J trimming: 5 bases; junction bases outside the gene matches: 13. CDR3 nucleotides: TGTGCCAGCAGCTCCTGGAATAGCGGGACCGGCCACAATGAGCAGTTCTTC. Amino acids: CASSSWNSGTGHNEQFF. Variable domain in full (rest from reference TRBV7-2 and TRBJ2-1): GAGVSQSPSNKVTEKGKDVELRCDPISGHTALYWYRQSLGQGLEFLIYFQGNSAPDKSGLPSDRFSAERTGGSVSTLTIQRTQQEDSAVYLCASSSWNSGTGHNEQFFGPGTRLTVL.

The rearrangement links TRBV4-1 to TRBJ2-3, with TRBD2 matching 15 bases. Germline loops: CDR1 MGHRA, CDR2 YSYEKL. There are 17 residues in the CDR3. J was trimmed by 2 bases and V by 8 bases; bases with no gene match: 8. CDR3 amino acids: CASGDRTSGRDTDTQYF. In nucleotides, the CDR3 is TGCGCCAGCGGAGATCGGACTAGCGGGAGGGACACAGATACGCAGTATTTT.

This rearrangement joins TRBV5-4 to TRBJ1-2, with TRBD1 matching over 7 bases. After removal of 4 bases from V and 8 bases from J, the junction contained 8 bases not matched to a gene. CDR3 length equals 13 residues. Germline V lookup: CDR1 SGHNT, CDR2 YYREEE (reference sequence). The CDR3 nucleotides read TGTGCCAGCAGCCACACCTGGACAGGCGGCTACACCTTC. Its protein product is CASSHTWTGGYTF.

This clone was found once. DNA for the CDR3: TGTGCCAGCAGTGATCCAGGGGGTGCGAACACCGGGGAGCTGTTTTTT. Amino acid sequence: CASSDPGGANTGELFF. The chain combines TRBV2 with TRBJ2-2, with 7 bases fitting TRBD1. This CDR3 comprises 16 residues. In germline, CDR1 is SNHLY, CDR2 FYNNEI. Losses at the gene ends were 3 bases for V and 0 bases for J; bases not matched to a gene: 4.

This clone was counted between two and nine times. The CDR3 nucleotides read TGTGCCAGCAGTTCACAGGGGGCGCGGTACGAGCAGTACTTC. Translating gives CASSSQGARYEQYF. This sequence joins TRBV27 and TRBJ2-7, with TRBD1 matching 9 bases. Germline V CDR1 and CDR2: MNHEY, SMNVEV (reference sequence). The CDR3 sequence is 14 residues long. With V trimmed by 4 bases and J by 4 bases, 5 bases remained unmatched.

V gene TRBV25-1 combines with J gene TRBJ2-7, with TRBD2 matching 8 bases. Germline V gene lookup returns CDR1 MGHDK and CDR2 SYGVNS. V trimming: 6 bases; J trimming: 5 bases; junction bases outside the gene matches: 12. The CDR3 runs to 15 residues. CDR3 in DNA: TGTGCCAGCAGCCATCCGGGGACTAGGGCAAACGAGCAGTACTTC. Protein product: CASSHPGTRANEQYF.

V and J are TRBV14 and TRBJ2-5, with a tentative D call TRBD1 (5 bases). The V gene lost 4 bases and the J gene lost 3 bases, with 9 bases spanning the gap. The CDR3 is 13 amino acids. CDR1 and CDR2 (germline): SGHDN, FVKESK. The CDR3 protein is CASSRGREETQYF. Written as DNA, the CDR3 is TGTGCCAGCAGCCGAGGCAGGGAAGAGACCCAGTACTTC.

The chain joins TRBV3-1 (or the pseudogene TRBV3-2) to TRBJ2-7, with 8 bases lining up with TRBD2. CDR1 and CDR2 from the germline V gene are LGHDT and YNNKEL (reference sequence). The ends lost 4 bases at V and 12 bases at J; junction bases unmatched: 14. The CDR3 consists of 14 residues. The DNA for the CDR3 is TGTGCCAGCAGCCCCTCCACGAGGCGGGGGGAGAGGTACTTC. Translating gives CASSPSTRRGERYF.

The rearrangement joins TRBV24-1 to TRBJ2-1; TRBD2 matches at 10 bases. This CDR3 has 16 amino acids. Germline trimming cut 9 bases from V and 3 bases from J; bases unmatched to any gene: 10. The germline CDR1 and CDR2 sequences are KGHDR and SFDVKD. CDR3 sequence (DNA): TGTGCCACCGGGACAGAGAGCGGGAGGGACTACAATGAGCAGTTCTTC. Its translation is CATGTESGRDYNEQFF.

The genes are TRBV28 and TRBJ1-6, with TRBD1 identical over 10 bases. J gave up 0 bases and V 11 bases, and 7 bases lay outside the gene matches. Per the germline V gene, CDR1 is MDHEN and CDR2 is SYDVKM. The CDR3 spans 16 residues. The CDR3 sequence is CASGTGAFSYNSPLHF. CDR3 DNA sequence: TGTGCCTCCGGGACAGGGGCCTTCTCCTATAATTCACCCCTCCACTTT.

The chain uses TRBV5-4 and TRBJ2-7; TRBD2 matches 11 bases. Germline lookup yields CDR1 SGHNT and CDR2 YYREEE (reference sequence). Trimming cost V 4 bases and J 6 bases; bases outside gene matches: 9. The CDR3 contains 15 residues. Written as DNA, the CDR3 is TGTGCCAGCAGCCCCTCGGCACTAGCGGGAGCCGAGCAGTACTTC. Its protein is CASSPSALAGAEQYF. The full variable domain, with the rest looked up from reference TRBV5-4 and TRBJ2-7, is ETGVTQSPTHLIKTRGQQVTLRCSSQSGHNTVSWYQQALGQGPQFIFQYYREEENGRGNFPPRFSGLQFPNYSSELNVNALELDDSALYLCASSPSALAGAEQYFGPGTRLTVT.

The chain couples TRBV7-8 to TRBJ2-7, with D hard to call. With 1 base removed from V and 2 bases from J, the gap between germline ends came to 6 bases. The V gene's germline CDR1 is SGHVS and CDR2 FQNEAQ. This CDR3 has 13 residues. The CDR3 coding sequence is TGTGCCAGCAGCTTAGATCAGGCCTACGAGCAGTACTTC. Translation: CASSLDQAYEQYF.

This clone was recorded only once. The chain employs TRBV10-1 and TRBJ2-1; D gene ambiguous. Germline loops: CDR1 WNHNN, CDR2 SYGVQD (reference sequence). Deletions cut 3 bases from V and 0 bases from J, with 12 bases between. The length of the CDR3 is 16 residues. The CDR3, as DNA: TGCGCCAGCAGTGAAACCCGACAAATCTCCTACAATGAGCAGTTCTTC. Its translation is CASSETRQISYNEQFF.

This clone was observed a handful of times. The rearrangement links TRBV6-4 to TRBJ1-1; D gene uncertain. CDR1 and CDR2 from the germline V gene are MRHNA and SNTAGT. This CDR3 comprises 14 residues. V was trimmed by 6 bases and J by 0 bases, leaving 11 bases between them. CDR3 in DNA: TGTGCCAGCAGCGAAACTGGTATGAACACTGAAGCTTTCTTT. Amino acid sequence: CASSETGMNTEAFF.